This TCR beta chain was recorded in a study of CD8 T cells in Susac syndrome. Sequencing of TCR beta was performed on blood CD8+ T cells and on blood CD4+ T cells. TEMRA cells were FACS-enriched and CD8+ and CD4+ T cells negatively isolated. A quantity of about 0.5 to 1 ug RNA underwent reverse transcription using random hexamers. TCRdb itself ran the immunoSEQ multiplex PCR reads through MiXCR, one entry per CDR3 protein. The sample consists of 150,000 to 200,000 distinct CDR3 sequences, about 96% of them appearing once. The V end was cut by 3 bases, the J end by 0 bases, with 12 bases between. CDR1 is SQVTM and CDR2 is ANQGSEA in the germline V gene. The CDR3 is 14 residues long.

The sample comprised CD4+ T cells from PBMCs. The V call is TRBV29-1, the J call TRBJ2-7; the D gene is possibly TRBD1 (6 bases). The receptor was derived from a human donor with multiple sclerosis. The CDR3 DNA sequence: TGCAGCGTTGAGGGGGCAGGGAGCTCCTACGAGCAGTACTTC. Encoded protein: CSVEGAGSSYEQYF.